This T cell receptor (beta chain) was sequenced for a study of Ad26.COV2.S vaccination and SARS-CoV-2 variants. This clone was detected once. The data were produced by immunoSEQ multiplex PCR, yet TCRdb's version contains in-frame clones alone and is incomplete. The repertoire holds roughly 300,000 clones, with around 88% as singletons. Treatment: over 15 received Ad26.COV2.S at low or high dose, single or two shots; roughly five received placebo; per-sample allocation not given. Day 63 after the first injection of vaccine or placebo was the sampling time. Germline loops: CDR1 MNHNY, CDR2 SVGAGI (reference sequence). The CDR3 loop spans 12 amino acids. V dropped 6 bases and J dropped 4 bases, with 9 bases sitting between them.

Specimen: peripheral blood, collected in a trial of Ad26.COV2.S vaccine versus placebo. The clonotype was recovered from a person aged 18-65 years who received the Ad26.COV2.S COVID-19 vaccine or a placebo. The chain carries TRBV6-6 and TRBJ1-1, with D unresolved. Written as DNA, the CDR3 is TGTGCCAGCAGCCAGACCGGCACTGAAGCTTTCTTT. Its translation: CASSQTGTEAFF.